This entry describes one T cell receptor (beta chain). These data are taken from a study of T cells in localized non-small cell lung cancer. Measured with immunoSEQ multiplex PCR; TCRdb has only the in-frame clones, and not every one. Of tens of thousands of clones listed, approximately 88% are singletons. CDR3 length: 22 residues. Trimming stripped 2 bases from V and 11 bases from J, with 37 bases between. CDR1 is LGHNA and CDR2 is YNFKEQ in the germline V gene. The starting material was PBMCs, obtained before any cancer treatment. The chain links TRBV4-2 to TRBJ1-6; D is perhaps TRBD1 (6 bases). The sequence derives from a man aged 40 to 70 with stage II lung adenocarcinoma. The CDR3 loop is CASSQFLSGEEEETRGKPPLHF. The CDR3 DNA reads as TGTGCCAGCAGCCAATTTCTTTCAGGGGAGGAGGAAGAAACCAGGGGTAAGCCACCCCTCCACTTT.